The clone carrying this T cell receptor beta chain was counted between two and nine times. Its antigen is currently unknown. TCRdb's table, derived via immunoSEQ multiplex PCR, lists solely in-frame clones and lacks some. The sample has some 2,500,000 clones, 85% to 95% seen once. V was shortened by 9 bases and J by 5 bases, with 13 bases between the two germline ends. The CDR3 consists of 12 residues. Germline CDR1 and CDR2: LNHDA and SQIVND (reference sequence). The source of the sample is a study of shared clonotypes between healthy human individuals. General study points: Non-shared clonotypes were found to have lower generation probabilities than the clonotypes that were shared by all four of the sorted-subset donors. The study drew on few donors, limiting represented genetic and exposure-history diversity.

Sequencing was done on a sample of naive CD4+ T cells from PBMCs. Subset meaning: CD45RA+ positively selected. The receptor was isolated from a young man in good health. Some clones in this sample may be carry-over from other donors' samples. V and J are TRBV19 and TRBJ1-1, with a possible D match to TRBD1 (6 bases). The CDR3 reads CASKQGRTEAFF. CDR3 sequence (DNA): TGTGCCAGCAAACAGGGTCGGACTGAAGCTTTCTTT.